The 7 T cell receptor beta chains below come from one sample, sequenced in a study of cytomegalovirus exposure and HLA in healthy donors. The PCR used 60 Vbeta and 13 Jbeta primers. Data came from immunoSEQ multiplex PCR; TCRdb stores just in-frame clones and leaves some out. Of 160,000 or so clones listed, 70% to 85% are singletons. The sequenced material came from PBMCs. The receptor set was obtained from a man between 35 and 55 years old in good health and CMV-seronegative.

This chain connects TRBV6-5 to TRBJ1-1, with TRBD1 as a possible D gene (5 bases). CDR1 MNHEY and CDR2 SVGAGI come from the germline V gene. V was clipped by 11 bases and J by 10 bases, with 23 bases between them. The CDR3 sequence is 13 residues long. The CDR3 DNA sequence: TGTGCCGGCCCCTTGGAACAGGAGGGTCGAGCTTTCTTT. Its protein product is CAGPLEQEGRAFF.

The rearrangement joins TRBV6-6 to TRBJ2-7, with 9 bases that match TRBD2. Germline loops: CDR1 MNHNY, CDR2 SVGAGI (reference sequence). The CDR3 runs 16 residues. The J segment lost 5 bases and the V segment lost 5 bases, leaving 13 bases of the junction unmatched. In DNA, the CDR3 is TGTGCCAGCAGTCCCCTAGCGGGAAGGTTCGGGAACGAGCAGTACTTC. Protein product: CASSPLAGRFGNEQYF.

V is TRBV5-4 and J is TRBJ1-4; D is possibly TRBD1 (6 bases). CDR1 and CDR2 from the germline V gene are SGHNT and YYREEE (reference sequence). The CDR3 contains 16 residues. V lost 0 bases, J lost 1 base, and 10 bases lay in between. The CDR3 DNA reads TGTGCCAGCAGCTTGGCCGTACAGGGAACTAATGAAAAACTGTTTTTT. Translation gives CASSLAVQGTNEKLFF.

This rearrangement joins TRBV19 to TRBJ1-4; the D gene is possibly TRBD1 (6 bases). This CDR3 has 16 residues. The germline gives CDR1 LNHDA, CDR2 SQIVND (reference sequence). Trimming pared 5 bases from V and 3 bases from J, leaving 16 bases between. CDR3 sequence (DNA): TGTGCCAGTAGTCGATCTAGGGGGACGGCTAATGAAAAACTGTTTTTT. Translation gives CASSRSRGTANEKLFF.

The genes are TRBV7-4 and TRBJ2-7; unclear D gene. The CDR3 contains 8 residues. The germline V and J ends were trimmed by 11 bases and 5 bases, with 4 bases remaining between them. From germline, CDR1 is SGHVT and CDR2 SQSDAQ. The CDR3 loop reads CAVNEQYF. CDR3 in DNA: TGTGCCGTAAACGAGCAGTACTTC.

This rearrangement joins TRBV5-4 to TRBJ1-1; TRBD1 matches 7 bases. The CDR3 is made up of 13 amino acids. The germline gives CDR1 SGHNT, CDR2 YYREEE (reference sequence). V was pared by 0 bases and J by 6 bases, with 2 bases of the junction left unmatched. The CDR3 sequence: CASSLEGAAEAFF. The CDR3, as DNA: TGTGCCAGCAGCTTGGAGGGGGCCGCTGAAGCTTTCTTT.

The gene calls are TRBV5-1 and TRBJ2-5, with 11 bases identical to TRBD2. Germline V CDR1 and CDR2: SGHRS, YFSETQ. The trim removed 4 bases at V and 0 bases at J, leaving 2 bases unmatched. The length of the CDR3 is 15 residues. The CDR3 protein is CASSTSGGDQETQYF. The CDR3 DNA follows: TGCGCCAGCAGCACTAGCGGGGGAGACCAAGAGACCCAGTACTTC.